This T cell receptor (beta chain) derives from a study of T cell changes during pregnancy in multiple sclerosis. Trimming took off 3 bases at V and 0 bases at J, with 7 bases between the two ends. This CDR3 spans 15 amino acids. Germline V gives CDR1 SGHDT, CDR2 YYEEEE. Here immunoSEQ multiplex PCR was the method, and the copy in TCRdb shows in-frame clones only, minus some. The sample includes tens of thousands of clones, about nine tenths of them seen just once. Source: CD8+ T cells from peripheral blood mononuclear cells, taken in the first trimester of pregnancy. The receptor was isolated from a female donor with multiple sclerosis, enrolled in a pregnancy study. The chain links TRBV5-6 to TRBJ2-6; TRBD2 might be the D (5 bases). As DNA, the CDR3 is TGTGCCAGCAGCTCTAGCCACTCTGGGGCCAACGTCCTGACTTTC. Translation: CASSSSHSGANVLTF. The variable domain in full, with the rest retrieved from reference TRBV5-6 and TRBJ2-6, is DAGVTQSPTHLIKTRGQQVTLRCSPKSGHDTVSWYQQALGQGPQFIFQYYEEEERQRGNFPDRFSGHQFPNYSSELNVNALLLGDSALYLCASSSSHSGANVLTFGAGSRLTVL.